This entry describes one T cell receptor beta chain. The data were taken from a study of tumour-infiltrating T cells in Burkitt lymphoma. Assay: immunoSEQ multiplex PCR; the TCRdb copy retains only in-frame clones and omits some. There are 5,000 to 6,500 clones in the sample; 10% occur only once, and around 2.5% lies in the top ten. Material for sequencing was tumor tissue. This clonotype originated in a human donor with diffuse large B-cell lymphoma.

The chain's CDR3 is CASSYAGEAFF. CDR3 sequence (DNA): TGTGCCAGCAGTTACGCGGGAGAAGCTTTCTTT. The chain has TRBV6-5 and TRBJ1-1; D is unresolved. Germline V gene lookup returns CDR1 MNHEY and CDR2 SVGAGI. The CDR3 totals 11 residues. The ends were cut back, 2 bases at V and 8 bases at J, with 6 bases in the middle.